What follows are 29 T cell receptor beta chains derived from one specimen sequenced in a study of blood T cell repertoires in COVID-19. Clones were sequenced by immunoSEQ multiplex PCR, and TCRdb holds only the in-frame ones, with some missing. The data show about 42,000 clones, roughly 90% seen once. Source material: peripheral blood. The receptor source for this set is a human donor in a cohort sampled during active COVID-19.

This chain links TRBV11-1 with TRBJ2-2, with D maybe TRBD1 (7 bases). This CDR3 comprises 15 residues. Between the trimmed V and J ends, which lost 6 bases and 5 bases, there was a span of 16 bases. The V gene's germline CDR1 is SGHAT and CDR2 FQDESV (reference sequence). CDR3 nucleotides: TGTGCCAGCAGAAAGCAGGGGGGAGGTACCGGGGAGCTGTTTTTT. Residues: CASRKQGGGTGELFF.

The gene calls are TRBV2 and TRBJ2-5; TRBD2 might be the D (6 bases). CDR3 length: 15 amino acids. Germline CDR1 is SNHLY and CDR2 is FYNNEI. V lost 1 base and J lost 2, with 11 bases in between. CDR3: CASSEGGLKQETQYF. The CDR3 coding sequence is TGTGCCAGCAGTGAAGGGGGACTTAAACAAGAGACCCAGTACTTC.

There are a few counts of this clone. The CDR3 spells CASSYSAGGYGYTF. Written as DNA, the CDR3 is TGTGCCAGCAGTTACTCGGCAGGGGGCTATGGCTACACCTTC. This sequence joins TRBV6-6 and TRBJ1-2; TRBD1 matches at 7 bases. Trimming at V came to 0 bases and at J to 4 bases, leaving 2 bases not matched to a gene. Germline V gene sequence: CDR1 MNHNY, CDR2 SVGAGI (reference sequence). The CDR3 loop spans 14 amino acids.

The rearrangement uses TRBV5-6 and TRBJ2-7; perhaps TRBD2 as D (6 bases). CDR1 and CDR2 from the germline V gene are SGHDT and YYEEEE. The length of the CDR3 is 14 residues. V lost 0 bases, J lost 4 bases, and 11 bases lay in between. The CDR3 sequence: CASSLAAGKYEQYF. The CDR3 nucleotides are TGTGCCAGCAGCTTGGCCGCGGGGAAATACGAGCAGTACTTC.

The chain has TRBV7-2 and TRBJ2-5, with 10 positions matching TRBD1. The ends lost 4 bases at V and 4 bases at J; junction bases unmatched: 6. CDR1 and CDR2 (germline): SGHTA, FQGNSA. The CDR3 runs to 15 residues. The CDR3, as DNA: TGTGCCAGCAGCTCTGACAGGGGGCGTCCAGAGACCCAGTACTTC. It yields the protein CASSSDRGRPETQYF.

This clone was observed a few times. The chain links TRBV10-3 to TRBJ1-1, with D possibly TRBD1 on 5 matching bases. The V gene lost 10 bases and the J gene lost 6 bases, with 21 bases spanning the gap. Germline assignment: CDR1 ENHRY and CDR2 SYGVKD. The CDR3 covers 14 residues. CDR3 amino acids: CATVQAGRGAEAFF. Written as DNA, the CDR3 is TGTGCCACCGTACAGGCGGGGCGAGGGGCTGAAGCTTTCTTT.

The J gene is TRBJ1-5, the V gene TRBV19; D is possibly TRBD1 (5 bases). Germline V lookup: CDR1 LNHDA, CDR2 SQIVND (reference sequence). This CDR3 comprises 15 residues. The ends were cut back, 4 bases at V and 2 bases at J, with 12 bases in the middle. CDR3 residues: CASSTGGRGNQPQHF. The CDR3, as DNA: TGTGCCAGTAGTACCGGGGGTAGGGGCAATCAGCCCCAGCATTTT.

The J gene is TRBJ2-1, the V gene TRBV27; 9 nucleotides agree with TRBD1. CDR1 MNHEY and CDR2 SMNVEV come from the germline V gene (reference sequence). The ends lost 3 bases at V and 8 bases at J; junction bases unmatched: 5. The length of the CDR3 is 14 residues. The CDR3, as DNA: TGTGCCAGCAGTTTGTGGACAGGGGAAGATGAGCAGTTCTTC. It codes for CASSLWTGEDEQFF.

The CDR3 sequence is CSATVSGGLPYNEQFF. CDR3 DNA: TGCAGCGCAACTGTTAGCGGGGGATTACCATACAATGAGCAGTTCTTC. The rearrangement uses TRBV29-1 and TRBJ2-1; 9 bases are shared with TRBD2. Germline assignment: CDR1 SQVTM and CDR2 ANQGSEA. The junction had 14 bases not matched to a gene; V was cut back by 7 bases and J by 4 bases. The CDR3 consists of 16 residues.

The rearrangement uses TRBV29-1 and TRBJ2-2; tentative D call: TRBD1 (7 bases). The CDR3 has 16 amino acids. Germline V lookup: CDR1 SQVTM, CDR2 ANQGSEA. V lost 1 base and J 5 bases, leaving 17 bases between the germline ends. This chain's CDR3 is CSVEVGGGSQTGELFF. CDR3 DNA sequence: TGCAGCGTTGAAGTTGGAGGGGGCAGTCAGACCGGGGAGCTGTTTTTT.

The genes are TRBV12-3 or TRBV12-4 and TRBJ1-5; a possible D gene is TRBD1 (5 bases). Trimming cost V 3 bases and J 7 bases, with 10 bases left between them. The CDR3 loop spans 13 amino acids. The CDR3 region has the DNA TGTGCCAGCAGTTTCGGGGGAGAACAGCCCCAGCATTTT. It encodes CASSFGGEQPQHF.

The V and J genes are TRBV4-1 and TRBJ2-1; D perhaps matches TRBD2 (6 bases). This CDR3 comprises 13 residues. Trimming removed 3 bases at V and 6 bases at J, with 9 bases between. CDR1 and CDR2 (germline): MGHRA, YSYEKL. The CDR3 DNA reads TGCGCCAGCAGCCAGACTAGAGTCAATGAGCAGTTCTTC. It yields the protein CASSQTRVNEQFF.

This clone was seen only once. This rearrangement joins TRBV4-1 to TRBJ2-7; 9 bases agree with TRBD1. The trim removed 1 base at V and 0 bases at J, leaving 1 base unmatched. Germline V gene lookup returns CDR1 MGHRA and CDR2 YSYEKL. The CDR3 length is 15 residues. The CDR3 region is CASSQGTGASYEQYF. As DNA, the CDR3 is TGCGCCAGCAGCCAAGGGACAGGGGCCTCCTACGAGCAGTACTTC.

This clone appeared a single time. The chain uses TRBV7-9 and TRBJ2-5, with 10 bases aligning to TRBD2. The germline V gene has CDR1 SEHNR and CDR2 FQNEAQ (reference sequence). The CDR3 loop spans 14 amino acids. V shed 3 bases and J 5 bases; nucleotides not matched to a gene: 3. CDR3 in amino acids: CASSLLAGAETQYF. CDR3 bases: TGTGCCAGCAGCTTGCTAGCGGGGGCGGAGACCCAGTACTTC.

This clone was counted a single time. The rearrangement joins TRBV5-1 to TRBJ2-1, with 12 bases identical to TRBD2. Per germline, CDR1 SGHRS and CDR2 YFSETQ. Trimming removed 0 bases from V and 2 bases from J; junction bases left unmatched: 0. This CDR3 has 16 amino acids. Here the CDR3 reads CASSLASGGAYNEQFF. CDR3 DNA sequence: TGCGCCAGCAGCTTGGCTAGCGGGGGGGCCTACAATGAGCAGTTCTTC.

The chain uses TRBV10-3 and TRBJ2-2; 8 nucleotides agree with TRBD1. CDR1 is ENHRY and CDR2 is SYGVKD in the germline V gene. The CDR3 has 15 amino acids. The ends lost 2 bases at V and 5 bases at J; junction bases unmatched: 4. This CDR3 is CAISEPGQATGELFF. The CDR3 bases are TGTGCCATCAGTGAGCCGGGACAGGCGACCGGGGAGCTGTTTTTT.

V usage is TRBV6-5 and J usage is TRBJ2-3, with 8 bases fitting TRBD2. Germline V gives CDR1 MNHEY, CDR2 SVGAGI. CDR3 length: 15 residues. The junction had 5 bases not matched to a gene; V was cut back by 6 bases and J by 0 bases. Written as DNA, the CDR3 is TGTGCCAGCAGCCTTAGCGGGGAGAGCACAGATACGCAGTATTTT. It specifies CASSLSGESTDTQYF.

This rearrangement joins TRBV6-5 to TRBJ2-1; D remains ambiguous. V lost 0 bases, J lost 6 bases, and 6 bases lay in between. This CDR3 spans 13 amino acids. The germline CDR1 and CDR2 sequences are MNHEY and SVGAGI. CDR3 sequence reads: CASSYSLGNEQFF. CDR3 DNA sequence: TGTGCCAGCAGTTACTCGCTAGGCAATGAGCAGTTCTTC.

In nucleotides, the CDR3 is TGTGCCAGCAGTGTCATCCACCGGAGACCCGTTTCCTACAATGAGCAGTTCTTC. This gives the protein CASSVIHRRPVSYNEQFF. V is TRBV6-1 and J is TRBJ2-1; D is ambiguous. Deletions cut 4 bases from V and 1 base from J, with 20 bases between. The CDR3 runs to 18 residues. The germline V gene encodes CDR1 MNHNS and CDR2 SASEGT.

The V call is TRBV13, the J call TRBJ2-1, with D maybe TRBD1 (6 bases). The CDR3 length is 12 residues. The V and J ends lost 1 base and 9 bases respectively, with 7 bases between them. Germline CDR1 and CDR2: PRHDT and FYEKMQ (reference sequence). The CDR3 region is CASSLETGEQFF. For the CDR3, the DNA is TGTGCCAGCAGCTTAGAGACAGGTGAGCAGTTCTTC.

The J gene is TRBJ1-1, the V gene TRBV10-2; D gene unclear. The CDR3 contains 12 residues. Germline V CDR1 and CDR2: WSHSY, SAAADI. Trimming stripped 4 bases from V and 6 bases from J, with 9 bases between. The CDR3: CASSVRFAEAFF. Written as DNA, the CDR3 is TGCGCCAGCAGTGTCCGGTTCGCTGAAGCTTTCTTT.

The gene calls are TRBV5-1 and TRBJ2-2; TRBD2 might be the D (7 bases). Germline V CDR1 and CDR2: SGHRS, YFSETQ. The CDR3 contains 16 residues. The V gene lost 4 bases and the J gene lost 5 bases, with 18 bases spanning the gap. CDR3 sequence: CASSLTGGDNTGELFF. CDR3 coding DNA: TGCGCCAGCAGCCTCACTGGGGGGGACAATACCGGGGAGCTGTTTTTT.

CDR3: CATSDLGRGGFGTQYF. The DNA of the CDR3 is TGTGCCACCAGTGATTTGGGGCGGGGGGGCTTCGGCACGCAGTATTTT. The J gene is TRBJ2-3, the V gene TRBV24-1, with TRBD2 identical over 9 bases. CDR1 is KGHDR and CDR2 is SFDVKD in the germline V gene. Trimming at V came to 0 bases and at J to 9 bases, leaving 9 bases not matched to a gene. The CDR3 totals 16 residues.

The rearrangement links TRBV29-1 to TRBJ2-3; D may be TRBD1 (5 bases). The CDR3 runs 14 residues. Germline V CDR1 and CDR2: SQVTM, ANQGSEA. Trimming pared 4 bases from V and 0 bases from J, leaving 11 bases between. CDR3 bases: TGCAGCGTTGGATTTGGGGCTAGCACAGATACGCAGTATTTT. Translated: CSVGFGASTDTQYF.

V is TRBV6-4 and J is TRBJ2-3, with 7 bases lining up with TRBD2. CDR1 is MRHNA and CDR2 is SNTAGT in the germline V gene. The CDR3 extends over 16 amino acids. The V segment lost 5 bases and the J segment 1 base; nucleotides outside the gene matches: 9. The DNA for the CDR3 is TGTGCCAGCAGTCAATTAGCGGGTCAGGGCACAGATACGCAGTATTTT. It specifies CASSQLAGQGTDTQYF.

This clone was seen a few times. The rearrangement joins TRBV19 to TRBJ1-1; D is unclear. Trimming removed 3 bases from V and 1 base from J, with 12 bases in between. CDR1 and CDR2 (germline): LNHDA, SQIVND (reference sequence). The CDR3 sequence is 15 residues long. The CDR3 DNA sequence: TGTGCCAGTAGTATCTTGCGGCAGAGGAACACTGAAGCTTTCTTT. It specifies CASSILRQRNTEAFF. The full variable domain, with the rest looked up from reference TRBV19 and TRBJ1-1, is DGGITQSPKYLFRKEGQNVTLSCEQNLNHDAMYWYRQDPGQGLRLIYYSQIVNDFQKGDIAEGYSVSREKKESFPLTVTSAQKNPTAFYLCASSILRQRNTEAFFGQGTRLTVV.

In DNA, the CDR3 is TGTGCCAGCAGTGGGGATGTCAGGGGGCGAACTGAAGCTTTCTTT. Its protein product is CASSGDVRGRTEAFF. This sequence joins TRBV2 and TRBJ1-1; 8 nucleotides match TRBD1. Germline trimming cut 4 bases from V and 5 bases from J; bases unmatched to any gene: 9. CDR3 length equals 15 residues. Per the germline V gene, CDR1 is SNHLY and CDR2 is FYNNEI.

The genes are TRBV9 and TRBJ1-1, with 9 bases that match TRBD1. This CDR3 is built from 15 residues. Per germline, CDR1 SGDLS and CDR2 YYNGEE. Trimming cost V 4 bases and J 2 bases; bases outside gene matches: 6. Here the CDR3 DNA reads TGTGCCAGCAGCCCCAGGACAGGGGACAACACTGAAGCTTTCTTT. Translating gives CASSPRTGDNTEAFF.

This clone appeared a single time. The chain is built from TRBV12-3 or TRBV12-4 and TRBJ2-3, with 9 bases aligning to TRBD1. The CDR3 covers 13 residues. V shed 11 bases, J shed 5 bases, and the junction held 8 bases outside the gene matches. CDR3 sequence: CAVNRGQGDTQYF. The CDR3 DNA reads TGTGCCGTCAACAGGGGGCAGGGAGATACGCAGTATTTT.